This T cell receptor (beta chain) was captured by sequencing in a study of blood T cells in healthy people across ages. Germline assignment: CDR1 SGHTA and CDR2 FQGNSA. The CDR3 loop spans 14 amino acids. The V end was cut by 0 bases, the J end by 1 base, with 7 bases between. This clonotype was seen at least ten times. Through a sample-barcoded 5' primer and a J-beta primer mix, a second PCR was run for roughly 6 to 11 cycles. TCRdb redid the calling of the 5' RACE reads with MiXCR, one entry per CDR3 protein. Of approximately 680,000 distinct CDR3 sequences listed, approximately 29% are singletons. J is TRBJ2-7 and V is TRBV7-2, with D possibly TRBD1 on 6 matching bases. This clonotype was sampled from a woman aged 80 or over in good health. The specimen sequenced was blood. CDR3 in amino acids: CASSLAGQSYEQYF. CDR3 bases: TGTGCCAGCAGCTTAGCCGGACAGTCCTACGAGCAGTACTTC.